This T cell receptor (beta chain) originates from a study of T cells in Graves' hyperthyroidism and ophthalmopathy. Study-wide background: Upon initial diagnosis and before any treatment, peripheral blood was collected.

The V and J ends lost 7 bases and 5 bases respectively, with 24 bases between them. This CDR3 region has 16 residues. Germline V CDR1 and CDR2: DFQATT, SNEGSKA (reference sequence). On this clonotype: A much larger clone differs from this one at a single base, so this may be a read error. Without the conserved terminal phenylalanine or tryptophan, this CDR3 likely stems from a read error.

RNA transcripts gave rise to amplified TCR beta CDR3 regions. In the first-round RT-PCR of the TCR CDR3, the HTBI primer set was used. TCRdb reanalysed the multiplex PCR reads using MiXCR and keeps one entry per CDR3 protein. The table has nearly 750,000 distinct CDR3 sequences, over 35% seen once. Newly diagnosed patients aged 18 to 65 had hyperthyroidism of under 2 months' duration. This receptor was taken from a woman aged 40 to 50 with Graves' hyperthyroidism. The gene calls are TRBV20-1 and TRBJ1-5; D is undetermined. The sequenced material came from blood. The CDR3 DNA sequence: TGCAGTGTTCAGAGAACGGCGGGGTTTGGGGATCAGCCCCAGCATTGT. This gives the protein CSVQRTAGFGDQPQHC.